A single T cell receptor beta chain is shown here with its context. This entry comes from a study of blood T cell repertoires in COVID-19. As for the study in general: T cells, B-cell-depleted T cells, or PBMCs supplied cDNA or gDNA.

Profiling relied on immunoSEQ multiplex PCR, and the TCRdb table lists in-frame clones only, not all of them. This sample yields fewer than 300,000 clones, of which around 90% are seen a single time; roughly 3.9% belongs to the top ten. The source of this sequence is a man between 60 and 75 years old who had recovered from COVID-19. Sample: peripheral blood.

This chain's CDR3 is CASSSGQGSSPLHF. For the CDR3, the DNA is TGCGCCAGCAGCTCCGGACAGGGCAGTTCACCCCTCCACTTT. The V and J genes are TRBV5-1 and TRBJ1-6; TRBD1 matches 8 bases. CDR3 length equals 14 residues. Per germline, CDR1 SGHRS and CDR2 YFSETQ. J was trimmed by 9 bases and V by 3 bases; bases with no gene match: 5.